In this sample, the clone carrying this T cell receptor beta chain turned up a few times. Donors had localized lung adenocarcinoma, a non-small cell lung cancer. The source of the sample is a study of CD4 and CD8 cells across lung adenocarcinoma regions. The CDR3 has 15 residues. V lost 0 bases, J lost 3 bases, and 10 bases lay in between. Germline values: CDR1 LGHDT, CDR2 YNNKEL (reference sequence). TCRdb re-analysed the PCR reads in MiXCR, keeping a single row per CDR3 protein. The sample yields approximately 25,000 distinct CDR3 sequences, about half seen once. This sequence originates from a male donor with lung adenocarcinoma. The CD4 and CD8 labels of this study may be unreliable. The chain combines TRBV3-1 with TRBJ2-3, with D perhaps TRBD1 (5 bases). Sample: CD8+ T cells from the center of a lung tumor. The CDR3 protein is CASSQDSGSTDTQYF. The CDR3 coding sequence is TGTGCCAGCAGCCAAGATTCAGGGTCAACAGATACGCAGTATTTT.